This TCR beta chain was sequenced during a study of shared clonotypes between healthy human individuals. Turning to the study itself: Donors consisted of a couple of women and a few men between 18 and 49.

This clone was seen once. Antigen specificity is unknown. The assay ran at deep level. Profiling relied on immunoSEQ multiplex PCR, and the TCRdb table lists in-frame clones only, not all of them. The repertoire holds fewer than 550,000 clones, with almost 80% as singletons. Broader study findings: Represented diversity, genetic and exposure-history alike, was limited by few donors.

Germline CDR1 is MDHEN and CDR2 is SYDVKM. The CDR3 contains 15 residues. Sample: PBMCs. The sequence derives from a woman aged 35 to 49 in good health. Some clones in this sample may be carry-over from other donors' samples. This chain uses TRBV28 with TRBJ2-5, with D possibly being TRBD1 or TRBD2 (5 bases each). The DNA end lines up better with TRBJ2-7; the J call may be wrong. CDR3 DNA sequence: TGTGCCAGCAGTTTCCCTCAGGGAGCCCGCTACGAGCAGTACTTC. Protein product: CASSFPQGARYEQYF.